The 14 T cell receptor beta chains reported below all come from one sample, sequenced in a study of OX40 agonist ivuxolimab in advanced cancers. Libraries were built with the immunoSEQ multiplex PCR assay. TCRdb stores this immuneACCESS table with in-frame sequences only. Part of the clones is absent; in the studies checked, under half of the shortfall reflects unresolved V genes, and no reason is known for the rest. In this sample the table shows over 80,000 clones, approximately 87% of which occur a single time. The ten biggest clones cover around 5.5% of the sample. The sequencing here drew on CD4+ or CD8+ T cells sorted from blood, taken in a trial of the OX40 agonist ivuxolimab. These receptor sequences come from an adult with an advanced solid tumor such as melanoma, head and neck, liver or kidney cancer.

This clone was seen a handful of times. The J gene is TRBJ1-5, the V gene TRBV6-6, with TRBD1 matching 10 bases. This CDR3 spans 16 amino acids. Trimming at V came to 7 bases and at J to 1 base, leaving 7 bases not matched to a gene. Germline CDR1 and CDR2: MNHNY and SVGAGI (reference sequence). CDR3 nucleotide sequence: TGTGCCAGCAAATACCGACAGGGGGCGAGCAATCAGCCCCAGCATTTT. It yields the protein CASKYRQGASNQPQHF.

This chain links TRBV27 with TRBJ1-5, with D tentatively TRBD1 (5 bases). The germline CDR1 and CDR2 sequences are MNHEY and SMNVEV (reference sequence). V lost 2 bases and J 7 bases, leaving 21 bases between the germline ends. This CDR3 is 17 amino acids long. For the CDR3, the DNA is TGTGCCAGCAGTTTAAATGGGGGGGAACTAGGTAACCAGCCCCAGCATTTT. Amino acids: CASSLNGGELGNQPQHF.

This clone was observed a single time. Written as DNA, the CDR3 is TGTGCCAGCAGCTTCACAGACAGACGGGATTCACCCCTCCACTTT. Amino acids: CASSFTDRRDSPLHF. The rearrangement links TRBV13 to TRBJ1-6; maybe TRBD1 (5 bases). Trimming left V 3 bases short and J 8 bases short, with 14 bases between. The germline gives CDR1 PRHDT, CDR2 FYEKMQ (reference sequence). The CDR3 is 15 amino acids.

This clone was picked up one time. The rearrangement joins TRBV5-6 to TRBJ1-2; D perhaps matches TRBD1 (5 bases). V dropped 1 base and J dropped 8 bases, with 18 bases sitting between them. Germline CDR1 SGHDT, CDR2 YYEEEE. This CDR3 is 15 amino acids long. The CDR3 loop reads CASSLHPGQGGGYTF. CDR3 DNA: TGTGCCAGCAGCTTGCACCCGGGGCAGGGTGGCGGCTACACCTTC.

This clone was picked up a small number of times. This rearrangement joins TRBV5-1 to TRBJ2-3; 10 bases agree with TRBD2. Germline CDR1 reads SGHRS; CDR2 reads YFSETQ. The CDR3 is 17 amino acids. V lost 4 bases and J lost 6; bases outside the gene matches: 14. The CDR3, as DNA: TGCGCCAGCAGCGTTGGGAGTCTAGCGGGGGCAACGGATACGCAGTATTTT. The encoded protein is CASSVGSLAGATDTQYF.

This chain uses TRBV6-4 with TRBJ1-1; tentatively, D is TRBD1 (5 bases). Germline CDR1 MRHNA, CDR2 SNTAGT. The CDR3 runs to 11 residues. Trimming took 8 bases from V and 8 from J, leaving 12 bases between them. The CDR3 loop is CASGGPPEAFF. CDR3 nucleotide sequence: TGTGCCAGCGGGGGACCTCCAGAAGCTTTCTTT.

J is TRBJ1-3 and V is TRBV11-2; D is unclear. The germline gives CDR1 SGHAT, CDR2 FQNNGV. Trimming shortened V by 1 base and J by 6 bases, and 4 bases separated the two germline ends. CDR3 length: 12 residues. The CDR3 loop is CASSLVLNTIYF. In DNA, the CDR3 is TGTGCCAGCAGCTTAGTCCTAAACACCATATATTTT.

This sequence joins TRBV7-2 and TRBJ1-1; 7 bases are a match to TRBD1. There are 14 residues in the CDR3. The junction had 2 bases not matched to a gene; V was cut back by 0 bases and J by 4 bases. Germline V gene data show CDR1 as SGHTA and CDR2 as FQGNSA. CDR3 residues: CASSLASGGTEAFF. The CDR3 coding sequence is TGTGCCAGCAGCTTAGCTTCAGGGGGCACTGAAGCTTTCTTT.

The genes are TRBV6-5 and TRBJ2-1, with 12 bases matching TRBD2. The CDR3 is made up of 15 amino acids. Germline CDR1 MNHEY, CDR2 SVGAGI. Germline trimming cut 6 bases from V and 4 bases from J; bases unmatched to any gene: 4. The CDR3 protein is CASRPLAGGYNEQFF. CDR3 in DNA: TGTGCCAGCAGACCTCTAGCGGGAGGGTACAATGAGCAGTTCTTC.

This clone showed up just once. The chain couples TRBV7-9 to TRBJ1-1, with unresolved D. The CDR3 covers 13 residues. The germline CDR1 and CDR2 sequences are SEHNR and FQNEAQ (reference sequence). Trimming took off 4 bases at V and 0 bases at J, with 6 bases between the two ends. CDR3 in amino acids: CASSSTMNTEAFF. The CDR3 nucleotides read TGTGCCAGCAGCTCCACAATGAACACTGAAGCTTTCTTT.

The chain has TRBV7-9 and TRBJ2-4; D gene uncertain. CDR3 length: 13 residues. Looked up from germline, CDR1 is SEHNR and CDR2 is FQNEAQ (reference sequence). V lost 5 bases and J 3 bases, leaving 8 bases between the germline ends. Here the CDR3 DNA reads TGTGCCAGCAGCACCCCGGGCAAAAACATTCAGTACTTC. Residues: CASSTPGKNIQYF.

This clone was recorded only once. The chain recombines TRBV27 with TRBJ1-2; tentatively, D is TRBD1 (5 bases). V was trimmed by 2 bases and J by 5 bases, leaving 12 bases between them. The CDR3 is 14 residues long. Germline loops: CDR1 MNHEY, CDR2 SMNVEV (reference sequence). The CDR3 bases are TGTGCCAGCAGTTTAGGGACCGGGAAATATGGCTACACCTTC. As protein: CASSLGTGKYGYTF.

The gene calls are TRBV9 and TRBJ1-3; TRBD1 might be the D (5 bases). The CDR3 sequence is 16 residues long. CDR1 is SGDLS, CDR2 YYNGEE, per germline. V was trimmed by 4 bases and J by 1 base, leaving 15 bases between them. CDR3 amino acids: CASSTSGGRSGNTIYF. DNA for the CDR3: TGTGCCAGCAGCACCAGTGGGGGTAGGTCTGGAAACACCATATATTTT. Drawing the rest from reference TRBV9 and TRBJ1-3, the complete variable domain is DSGVTQTPKHLITATGQRVTLRCSPRSGDLSVYWYQQSLDQGLQFLIQYYNGEERAKGNILERFSAQQFPDLHSELNLSSLELGDSALYFCASSTSGGRSGNTIYFGEGSWLTVV.

The J gene is TRBJ2-7, the V gene TRBV6-5, with TRBD2 matching over 12 bases. The CDR3 consists of 14 residues. CDR1 and CDR2 from the germline V gene are MNHEY and SVGAGI. V lost 6 bases, J lost 3 bases, and 3 bases stayed unmatched. CDR3: CASSLLAGGYEQYF. DNA for the CDR3: TGTGCCAGCAGCCTACTAGCGGGAGGCTACGAGCAGTACTTC.